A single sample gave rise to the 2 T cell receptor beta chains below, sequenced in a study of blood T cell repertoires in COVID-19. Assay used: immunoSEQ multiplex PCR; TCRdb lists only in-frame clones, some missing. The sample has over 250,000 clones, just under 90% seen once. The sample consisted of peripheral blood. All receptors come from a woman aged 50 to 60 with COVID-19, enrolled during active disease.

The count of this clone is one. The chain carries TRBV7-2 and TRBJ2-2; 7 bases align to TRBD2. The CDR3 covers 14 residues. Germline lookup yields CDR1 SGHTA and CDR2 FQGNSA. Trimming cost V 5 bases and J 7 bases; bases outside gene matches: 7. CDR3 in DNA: TGTGCCAGCAGCCCAATGGGAGGGATCGGGGAGCTGTTTTTT. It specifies CASSPMGGIGELFF.

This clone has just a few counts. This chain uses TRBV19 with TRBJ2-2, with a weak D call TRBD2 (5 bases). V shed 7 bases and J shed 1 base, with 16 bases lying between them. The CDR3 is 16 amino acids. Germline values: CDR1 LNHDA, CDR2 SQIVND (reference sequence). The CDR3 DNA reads TGTGCCAGTACGGGGAGACACACTTTGAACACCGGGGAGCTGTTTTTT. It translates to CASTGRHTLNTGELFF.